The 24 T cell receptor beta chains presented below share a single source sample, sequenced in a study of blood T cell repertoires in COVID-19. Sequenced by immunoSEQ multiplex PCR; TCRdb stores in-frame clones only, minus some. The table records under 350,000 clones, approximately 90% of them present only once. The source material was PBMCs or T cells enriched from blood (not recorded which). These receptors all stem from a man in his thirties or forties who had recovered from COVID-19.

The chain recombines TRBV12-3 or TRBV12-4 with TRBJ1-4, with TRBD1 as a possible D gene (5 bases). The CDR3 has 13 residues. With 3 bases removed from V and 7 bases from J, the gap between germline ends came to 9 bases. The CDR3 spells CASSFGGSEKLFF. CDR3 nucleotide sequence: TGTGCCAGCAGTTTCGGGGGTAGTGAAAAACTGTTTTTT.

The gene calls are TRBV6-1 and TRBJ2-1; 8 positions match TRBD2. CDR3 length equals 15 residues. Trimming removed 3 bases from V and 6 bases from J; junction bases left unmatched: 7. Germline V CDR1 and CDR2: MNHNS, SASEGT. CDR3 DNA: TGTGCCAGCAGTGACGGGGGGGCCTTCATCAATGAGCAGTTCTTC. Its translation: CASSDGGAFINEQFF.

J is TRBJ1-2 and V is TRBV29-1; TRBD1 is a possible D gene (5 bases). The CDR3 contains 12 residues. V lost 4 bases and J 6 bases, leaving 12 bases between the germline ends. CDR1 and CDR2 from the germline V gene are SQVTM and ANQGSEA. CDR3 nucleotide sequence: TGCAGCGTTGGGGGCAGGGTGGATGGCTACACCTTC. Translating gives CSVGGRVDGYTF.

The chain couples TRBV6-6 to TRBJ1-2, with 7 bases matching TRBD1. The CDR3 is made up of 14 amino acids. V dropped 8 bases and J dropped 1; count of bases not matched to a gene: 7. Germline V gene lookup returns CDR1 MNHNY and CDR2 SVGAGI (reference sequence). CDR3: CASGQGQYNYGYTF. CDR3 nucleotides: TGTGCCAGCGGCCAGGGACAGTATAACTATGGCTACACCTTC.

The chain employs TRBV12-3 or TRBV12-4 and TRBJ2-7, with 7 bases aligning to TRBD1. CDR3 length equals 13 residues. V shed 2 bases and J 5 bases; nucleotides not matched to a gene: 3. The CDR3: CASSLRGPDEQYF. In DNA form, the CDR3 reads TGTGCCAGCAGTTTAAGGGGGCCCGACGAGCAGTACTTC.

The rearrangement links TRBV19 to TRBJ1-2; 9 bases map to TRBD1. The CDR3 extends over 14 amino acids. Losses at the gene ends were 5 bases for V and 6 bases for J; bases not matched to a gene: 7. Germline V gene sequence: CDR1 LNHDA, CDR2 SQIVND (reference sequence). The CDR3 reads CASSSRTGVDGYTF. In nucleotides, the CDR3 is TGTGCCAGTAGTTCTCGGACAGGGGTTGATGGCTACACCTTC.

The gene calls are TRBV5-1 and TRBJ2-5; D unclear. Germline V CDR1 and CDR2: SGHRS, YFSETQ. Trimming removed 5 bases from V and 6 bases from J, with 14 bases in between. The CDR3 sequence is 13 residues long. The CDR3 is CASSDDSSQTQYF. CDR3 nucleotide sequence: TGCGCCAGCAGTGATGACTCCTCCCAGACCCAGTACTTC.

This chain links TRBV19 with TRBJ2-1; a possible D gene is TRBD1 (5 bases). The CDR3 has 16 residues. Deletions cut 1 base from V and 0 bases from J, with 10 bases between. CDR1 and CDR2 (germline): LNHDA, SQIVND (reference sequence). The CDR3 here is CASSIATESSYNEQFF. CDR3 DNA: TGTGCCAGTAGTATAGCGACAGAGAGCTCCTACAATGAGCAGTTCTTC.

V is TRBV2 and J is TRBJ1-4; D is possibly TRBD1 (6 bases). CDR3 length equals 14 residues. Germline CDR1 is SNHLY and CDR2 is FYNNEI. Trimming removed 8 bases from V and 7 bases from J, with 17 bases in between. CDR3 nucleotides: TGTGCCAGCGATGTCACAGGGTTCGGTGAAAAACTGTTTTTT. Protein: CASDVTGFGEKLFF.

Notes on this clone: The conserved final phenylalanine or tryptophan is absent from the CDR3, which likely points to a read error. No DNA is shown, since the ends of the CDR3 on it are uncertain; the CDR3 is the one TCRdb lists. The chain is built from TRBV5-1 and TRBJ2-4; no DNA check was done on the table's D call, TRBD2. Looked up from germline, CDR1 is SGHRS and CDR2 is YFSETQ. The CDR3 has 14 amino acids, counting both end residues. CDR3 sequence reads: CASSAGLAGDPPSL.

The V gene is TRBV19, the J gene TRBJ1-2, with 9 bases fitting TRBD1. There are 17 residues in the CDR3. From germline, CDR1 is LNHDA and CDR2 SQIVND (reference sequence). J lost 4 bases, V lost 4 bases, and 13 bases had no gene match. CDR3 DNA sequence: TGTGCCAGTAGTACGGGGGGACAGGGTAGTAGTGTCTATGGCTACACCTTC. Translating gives CASSTGGQGSSVYGYTF.

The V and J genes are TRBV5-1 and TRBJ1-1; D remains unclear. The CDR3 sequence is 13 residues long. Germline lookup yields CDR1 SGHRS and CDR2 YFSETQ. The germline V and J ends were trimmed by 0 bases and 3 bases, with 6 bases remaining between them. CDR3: CASSLVADTEAFF. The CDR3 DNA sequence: TGCGCCAGCAGCTTGGTGGCTGACACTGAAGCTTTCTTT.

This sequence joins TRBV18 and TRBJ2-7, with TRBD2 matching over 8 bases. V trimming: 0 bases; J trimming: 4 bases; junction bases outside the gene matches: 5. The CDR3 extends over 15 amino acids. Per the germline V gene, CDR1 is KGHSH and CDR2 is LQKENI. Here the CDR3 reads CASSPPELAVYEQYF. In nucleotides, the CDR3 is TGTGCCAGCTCACCACCGGAACTAGCGGTATACGAGCAGTACTTC. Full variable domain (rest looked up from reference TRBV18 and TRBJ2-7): NAGVMQNPRHLVRRRGQEARLRCSPMKGHSHVYWYRQLPEEGLKFMVYLQKENIIDESGMPKERFSAEFPKEGPSILRIQQVVRGDSAAYFCASSPPELAVYEQYFGPGTRLTVT.

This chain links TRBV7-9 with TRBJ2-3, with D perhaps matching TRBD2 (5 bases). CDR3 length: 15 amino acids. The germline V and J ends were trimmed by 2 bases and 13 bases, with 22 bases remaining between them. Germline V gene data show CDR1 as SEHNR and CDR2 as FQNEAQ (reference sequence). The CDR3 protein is CASSLSRPGPKREYF. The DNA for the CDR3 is TGTGCCAGCAGCTTATCTCGTCCAGGACCCAAGAGGGAGTATTTT.

CDR3 nucleotides: TGTGCCAGCAGCGTAGACAGGGCGAATGGCTACACCTTC. Its protein is CASSVDRANGYTF. The chain joins TRBV9 to TRBJ1-2; D possibly corresponds to TRBD1 (6 bases). Trimming pared 0 bases from V and 6 bases from J, leaving 9 bases between. Germline lookup yields CDR1 SGDLS and CDR2 YYNGEE. There are 13 residues in the CDR3.

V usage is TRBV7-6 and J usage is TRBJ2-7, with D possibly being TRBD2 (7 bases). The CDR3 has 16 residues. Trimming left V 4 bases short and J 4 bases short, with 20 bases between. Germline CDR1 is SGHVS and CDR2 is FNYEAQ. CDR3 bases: TGTGCCAGCAGCTCGGGACAACCGGGAGGATATTACGAGCAGTACTTC. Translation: CASSSGQPGGYYEQYF.

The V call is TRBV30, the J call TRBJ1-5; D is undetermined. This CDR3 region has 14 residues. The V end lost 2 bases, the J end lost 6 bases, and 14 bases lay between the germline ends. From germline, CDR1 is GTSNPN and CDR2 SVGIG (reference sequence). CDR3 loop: CAWSLVPGGQPQHF. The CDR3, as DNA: TGTGCCTGGAGTCTAGTTCCTGGTGGTCAGCCCCAGCATTTT. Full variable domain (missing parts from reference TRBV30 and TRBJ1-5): SQTIHQWPATLVQPVGSPLSLECTVEGTSNPNLYWYRQAAGRGLQLLFYSVGIGQISSEVPQNLSASRPQDRQFILSSKKLLLSDSGFYLCAWSLVPGGQPQHFGDGTRLSIL.

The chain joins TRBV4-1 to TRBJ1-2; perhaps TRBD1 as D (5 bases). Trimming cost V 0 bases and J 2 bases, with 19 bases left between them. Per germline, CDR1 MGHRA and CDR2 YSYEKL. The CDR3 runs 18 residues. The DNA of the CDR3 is TGCGCCAGCAGCCAAGATGAGGCAGCAGGGAATATAAACTATGGCTACACCTTC. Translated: CASSQDEAAGNINYGYTF.

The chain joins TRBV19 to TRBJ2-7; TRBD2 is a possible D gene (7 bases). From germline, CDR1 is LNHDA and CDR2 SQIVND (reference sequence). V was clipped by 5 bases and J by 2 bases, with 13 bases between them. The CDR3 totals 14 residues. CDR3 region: CASSPGEGPYEQYF. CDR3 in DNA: TGTGCCAGTAGTCCAGGGGAGGGACCCTACGAGCAGTACTTC.

The CDR3 region is CAMSPTGGRSGYTF. DNA for the CDR3: TGTGCCATGAGCCCGACAGGGGGCAGGTCTGGCTACACCTTC. The V and J genes are TRBV10-3 and TRBJ1-2; 10 bases agree with TRBD1. This CDR3 comprises 14 residues. With V trimmed by 9 bases and J by 7 bases, 11 bases remained unmatched. The germline gives CDR1 ENHRY, CDR2 SYGVKD.

Here the CDR3 DNA reads TGTGCCAGCAGCGTAGGTTCTAGCGGCTCCTACGAGCAGTACTTC. Translated: CASSVGSSGSYEQYF. The chain carries TRBV9 and TRBJ2-7, with 7 bases fitting TRBD2. J lost 0 bases, V lost 0 bases, and 3 bases had no gene match. This CDR3 comprises 15 residues. The germline CDR1 and CDR2 sequences are SGDLS and YYNGEE. Combining the CDR3 with reference TRBV9 and TRBJ2-7 gives the whole variable domain DSGVTQTPKHLITATGQRVTLRCSPRSGDLSVYWYQQSLDQGLQFLIQYYNGEERAKGNILERFSAQQFPDLHSELNLSSLELGDSALYFCASSVGSSGSYEQYFGPGTRLTVT.

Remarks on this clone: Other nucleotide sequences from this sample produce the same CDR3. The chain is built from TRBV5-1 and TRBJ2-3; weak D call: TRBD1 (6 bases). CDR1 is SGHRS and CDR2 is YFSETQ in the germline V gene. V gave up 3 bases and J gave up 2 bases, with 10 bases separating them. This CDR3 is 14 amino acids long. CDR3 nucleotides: TGCGCCAGCAGCTCGGGACAAATCACAGATACGCAGTATTTT. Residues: CASSSGQITDTQYF.

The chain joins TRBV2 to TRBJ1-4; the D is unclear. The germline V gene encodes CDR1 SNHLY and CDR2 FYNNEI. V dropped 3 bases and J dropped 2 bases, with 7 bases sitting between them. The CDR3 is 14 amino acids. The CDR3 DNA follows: TGTGCCAGCAGTGAGGGGAGGACTAATGAAAAACTGTTTTTT. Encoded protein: CASSEGRTNEKLFF.

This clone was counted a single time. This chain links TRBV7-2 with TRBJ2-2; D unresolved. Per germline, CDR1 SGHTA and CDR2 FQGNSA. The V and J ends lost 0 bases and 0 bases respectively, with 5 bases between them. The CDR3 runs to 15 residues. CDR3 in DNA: TGTGCCAGCAGCTTAGCTCCCGCGAACACCGGGGAGCTGTTTTTT. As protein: CASSLAPANTGELFF.